This T cell receptor (beta chain) was sequenced for a study of T cell responses to AZD1222 COVID-19 vaccine. Generated by immunoSEQ multiplex PCR, the TCRdb table keeps only in-frame clones and is missing some. This table has roughly 84,000 clones, 70% to 90% appearing once. The CDR3 length is 15 residues. Germline CDR1 SQVTM, CDR2 ANQGSEA. V was shortened by 7 bases and J by 0 bases, with 18 bases between the two germline ends. The chain employs TRBV29-1 and TRBJ1-1, with D possibly matching TRBD1 (5 bases). The source of this sequence is an adult in good health. This specimen was peripheral blood, taken on day 0 of AZD1222 vaccination. The CDR3 bases are TGCAGCGGAGAGGGGCAATGGTCCTTGAACACTGAAGCTTTCTTT. Translation: CSGEGQWSLNTEAFF.